These 15 T cell receptor beta chains share one sample of origin, sequenced in a study of blood T cell repertoires in COVID-19. The table came from immunoSEQ multiplex PCR; TCRdb's copy has only in-frame clones and leaves some out. The sample shows hundreds of thousands of clones, 70% to 90% of them seen only once. Material for sequencing was peripheral blood. These receptors were obtained from a woman in her 30s with active or convalescent COVID-19.

The rearrangement uses TRBV6-5 and TRBJ1-6, with a possible D match to TRBD1 (5 bases). Per the germline V gene, CDR1 is MNHEY and CDR2 is SVGAGI. Trimming cost V 7 bases and J 7 bases, with 8 bases left between them. CDR3 size: 12 residues. As DNA, the CDR3 is TGTGCCAGCACAAGACAGAATTCACCCCTCCACTTT. This codes for CASTRQNSPLHF.

The chain couples TRBV6-5 to TRBJ1-2; the D gene is possibly TRBD1 (5 bases). Germline values: CDR1 MNHEY, CDR2 SVGAGI. The CDR3 spans 11 residues. Trimming left V 8 bases short and J 4 bases short, with 8 bases between. The CDR3 loop reads CASGGIYGYTF. In DNA form, the CDR3 reads TGTGCCAGCGGGGGGATCTATGGCTACACCTTC.

This clone was seen just once. The V gene is TRBV5-1, the J gene TRBJ1-2, with 7 nucleotides matching TRBD1. Trimming cost V 0 bases and J 6 bases; bases outside gene matches: 17. From germline, CDR1 is SGHRS and CDR2 YFSETQ. The CDR3 consists of 18 residues. The DNA of the CDR3 is TGCGCCAGCAGCTTGGCCACCCTCCGCTTGAGGGGGCTAGATGGCTACACCTTC. Protein sequence: CASSLATLRLRGLDGYTF.

This clone was observed once. The genes are TRBV4-2 and TRBJ1-1; perhaps TRBD1 as D (6 bases). Germline CDR1 LGHNA, CDR2 YNFKEQ. The CDR3 is 14 residues long. V was trimmed by 4 bases and J by 3 bases, leaving 12 bases between them. This CDR3 reads CASSLRTEYTEAFF. The CDR3, as DNA: TGTGCCAGCAGCCTACGGACAGAGTACACTGAAGCTTTCTTT.

The chain joins TRBV19 to TRBJ1-3; TRBD1 aligns across 7 bases. The CDR3 is made up of 18 amino acids. The germline CDR1 and CDR2 sequences are LNHDA and SQIVND (reference sequence). J lost 1 base, V lost 7 bases, and 16 bases had no gene match. The CDR3 sequence: CASTNLARTGRSGNTIYF. The CDR3 DNA is TGTGCCAGTACGAATCTGGCCCGGACAGGACGTTCTGGAAACACCATATATTTT.

This clone was found a few times. CDR3: CASSQDWTGLGQETQYF. The DNA for the CDR3 is TGTGCCAGCAGCCAAGATTGGACGGGACTAGGGCAAGAGACCCAGTACTTC. This chain connects TRBV3-1 (or the pseudogene TRBV3-2) to TRBJ2-5, with 8 bases that match TRBD2. V lost 0 bases and J lost 2; bases outside the gene matches: 8. CDR1 and CDR2 (germline): LGHDT, YNNKEL (reference sequence). The CDR3 is 17 residues long.

The chain has TRBV6-2 or TRBV6-3 and TRBJ2-1; TRBD2 matches 14 bases. V lost 0 bases to trimming and J lost 4 bases; unmatched junction nucleotides: 5. The germline V gene encodes CDR1 MNHEY and CDR2 SVGEGT. The CDR3 consists of 18 residues. The chain's CDR3 is CASSYSGTSGSKYNEQFF. The CDR3 bases are TGTGCCAGCAGTTACTCGGGGACTAGCGGGAGTAAGTACAATGAGCAGTTCTTC.

This chain links TRBV6-5 with TRBJ2-1; 9 bases match TRBD1. The V gene's germline CDR1 is MNHEY and CDR2 SVGAGI. V lost 10 bases to trimming and J lost 0 bases; unmatched junction nucleotides: 7. The CDR3 has 15 amino acids. In DNA form, the CDR3 reads TGTGCCACGCGGGACAGGGAAATCTCCTACAATGAGCAGTTCTTC. Translated, it gives CATRDREISYNEQFF.

The chain recombines TRBV10-1 with TRBJ1-2, with D unresolved. This CDR3 is 13 amino acids long. Trimming pared 3 bases from V and 3 bases from J, leaving 8 bases between. Looked up from germline, CDR1 is WNHNN and CDR2 is SYGVQD (reference sequence). CDR3 bases: TGCGCCAGCAGTGAAGTCCCGGACTATGGCTACACCTTC. Translating it yields CASSEVPDYGYTF.

The V call is TRBV2, the J call TRBJ2-7; D might be TRBD1 (6 bases). V lost 7 bases and J lost 0, with 16 bases in between. Germline V gene sequence: CDR1 SNHLY, CDR2 FYNNEI. The CDR3 is 15 residues long. The CDR3 is CASTEGGQVSYEQYF. The DNA for the CDR3 is TGTGCCAGCACCGAAGGGGGACAAGTCTCCTACGAGCAGTACTTC. The full variable domain, rest sourced from reference TRBV2 and TRBJ2-7, is EPEVTQTPSHQVTQMGQEVILRCVPISNHLYFYWYRQILGQKVEFLVSFYNNEISEKSEIFDDQFSVERPDGSNFTLKIRSTKLEDSAMYFCASTEGGQVSYEQYFGPGTRLTVT.

The chain has TRBV2 and TRBJ1-3; D may be TRBD1 (5 bases). The length of the CDR3 is 14 residues. Germline-derived CDR1 and CDR2 are SNHLY and FYNNEI. V lost 6 bases and J lost 5, with 14 bases in between. CDR3 DNA sequence: TGTGCCAGCAGGGGGCGTGAGTTGAGAAACACCATATATTTT. It translates to CASRGRELRNTIYF.

The V and J genes are TRBV27 and TRBJ2-7; no clear D gene. The V gene lost 3 bases and the J gene lost 3 bases, with 9 bases spanning the gap. Germline V gene sequence: CDR1 MNHEY, CDR2 SMNVEV (reference sequence). This CDR3 contains 13 residues. CDR3 DNA: TGTGCCAGCAGTTTGCACAGAGACTACGAGCAGTACTTC. Its protein product is CASSLHRDYEQYF.

The V gene is TRBV27, the J gene TRBJ2-3; no clear D gene. CDR1 and CDR2 from the germline V gene are MNHEY and SMNVEV (reference sequence). CDR3 length: 15 amino acids. The V end lost 3 bases, the J end lost 4 bases, and 14 bases lay between the germline ends. CDR3 in amino acids: CASSFIRFFPDTQYF. CDR3 bases: TGTGCCAGCAGTTTTATCCGGTTTTTCCCAGATACGCAGTATTTT.

The chain is built from TRBV7-6 and TRBJ2-5; 11 positions match TRBD2. Germline V gene sequence: CDR1 SGHVS, CDR2 FNYEAQ. This CDR3 has 17 residues. With V trimmed by 2 bases and J by 3 bases, 8 bases remained unmatched. The CDR3, as DNA: TGTGCCAGCAGCTTACTCCGAACTAGCGGGGGTAAAGAGACCCAGTACTTC. This translates into CASSLLRTSGGKETQYF.

This chain joins TRBV6-5 and TRBJ1-2; D might be TRBD1 (6 bases). The CDR3 length is 13 residues. The germline V gene has CDR1 MNHEY and CDR2 SVGAGI. V lost 6 bases to trimming and J lost 6 bases, with 14 bases between them. CDR3 sequence reads: CASRAQGWNGYTF. CDR3 nucleotides: TGTGCCAGCAGGGCACAGGGCTGGAATGGCTACACCTTC.